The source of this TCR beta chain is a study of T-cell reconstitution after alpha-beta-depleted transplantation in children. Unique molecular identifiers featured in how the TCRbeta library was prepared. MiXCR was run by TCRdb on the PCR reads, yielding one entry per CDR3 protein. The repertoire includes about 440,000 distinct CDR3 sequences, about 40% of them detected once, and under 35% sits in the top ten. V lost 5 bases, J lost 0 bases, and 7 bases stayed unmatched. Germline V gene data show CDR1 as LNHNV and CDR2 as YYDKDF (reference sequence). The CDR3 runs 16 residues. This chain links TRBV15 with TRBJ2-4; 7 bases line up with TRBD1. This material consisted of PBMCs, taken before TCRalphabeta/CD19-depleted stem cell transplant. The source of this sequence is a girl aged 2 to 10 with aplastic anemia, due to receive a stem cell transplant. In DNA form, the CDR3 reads TGTGCCACCAGCTCACAACAGGGGATAGCCAAAAACATTCAGTACTTC. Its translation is CATSSQQGIAKNIQYF.